This T cell receptor (beta chain) was obtained from a study of spatial heterogeneity in lung cancer. TCRdb analysed the 5' RACE reads with MiXCR anew, one entry per CDR3 protein. Here the sample spans roughly 39,000 distinct CDR3 sequences, roughly 7.1% being singletons. Germline trimming cut 6 bases from V and 1 base from J; bases unmatched to any gene: 7. The germline gives CDR1 MNHEY, CDR2 SVGAGI. The CDR3 has 16 residues. Time point specified: sample taken at primary tumor resection. Unsorted samples of tumor, nontumor lung or frozen PBMC had their whole RNA sequenced. There are many counts of this clonotype.

This specimen was PBMCs, taken at surgery. This clonotype originated in a female donor with early-stage non-small cell lung cancer. The J gene is TRBJ2-3, the V gene TRBV6-5; 10 positions match TRBD2. This CDR3 is CASRTVLAGGTDTQYF. The CDR3 bases are TGTGCCAGCAGAACTGTTCTAGCGGGGGGCACAGATACGCAGTATTTT.